Shown below are 8 T cell receptor beta chains from a single sample sequenced in a study of cytomegalovirus exposure and HLA in healthy donors. PCR primers comprised 60 Vbeta and 13 Jbeta primers. Produced via immunoSEQ multiplex PCR; TCRdb's table is partial and in-frame only. This sample carries about 190,000 clones, roughly four fifths of them seen once, and the ten largest clones take approximately 2%. Sequencing input: PBMCs. These receptors all stem from a woman in her twenties or thirties in good health and CMV-seropositive.

The CDR3 nucleotides read TGTGCCAGCAGCCTGGGACAGGGAACCTATGGCTACACCTTC. Protein sequence: CASSLGQGTYGYTF. The J gene is TRBJ1-2, the V gene TRBV5-4, with 9 bases identical to TRBD1. The CDR3 is 14 residues long. The V and J ends lost 4 bases and 4 bases, in that order; junction bases with no gene match: 5. Germline V gene sequence: CDR1 SGHNT, CDR2 YYREEE (reference sequence).

The chain combines TRBV28 with TRBJ1-1; D ambiguous. This CDR3 is 13 amino acids long. V lost 9 bases to trimming and J lost 4 bases, with 15 bases between them. The V gene's germline CDR1 is MDHEN and CDR2 SYDVKM. In DNA, the CDR3 is TGTGCCAGTCATTTCGGACGGGGCACTGAAGCTTTCTTT. Its translation: CASHFGRGTEAFF.

The CDR3 sequence is CASSSLKTSGSDEQFF. The CDR3, as DNA: TGTGCCAGCAGCTCCCTAAAGACTAGCGGGAGCGATGAGCAGTTCTTC. The chain joins TRBV11-2 to TRBJ2-1; TRBD2 matches 12 bases. CDR3 length equals 16 residues. Germline V gene lookup returns CDR1 SGHAT and CDR2 FQNNGV. With 4 bases clipped from V and 8 bases from J, the junction kept 9 bases outside the gene matches.

The chain has TRBV7-3 and TRBJ1-1; D gene unclear. V lost 1 base and J lost 4, with 13 bases in between. Germline CDR1 reads SGHTA; CDR2 reads FQGTGA. The CDR3 runs to 15 residues. CDR3 sequence (DNA): TGTGCCAGCAGCTTAAGTACACCTCGTGGCACTGAAGCTTTCTTT. Translation: CASSLSTPRGTEAFF. The entire variable domain, with the rest obtained from reference TRBV7-3 and TRBJ1-1, is as follows: GAGVSQTPSNKVTEKGKYVELRCDPISGHTALYWYRQSLGQGPEFLIYFQGTGAADDSGLPNDRFFAVRPEGSVSTLKIQRTERGDSAVYLCASSLSTPRGTEAFFGQGTRLTVV.

The V call is TRBV11-2, the J call TRBJ2-5; 8 nucleotides agree with TRBD2. The V gene's germline CDR1 is SGHAT and CDR2 FQNNGV. Losses at the gene ends were 4 bases for V and 5 bases for J; bases not matched to a gene: 9. CDR3 length: 15 residues. The CDR3: CASSSGLGRMETQYF. The CDR3 DNA reads as TGTGCCAGCAGCTCGGGACTAGGGAGGATGGAGACCCAGTACTTC.

This clone was seen once. This chain connects TRBV30 to TRBJ1-2; D is ambiguous. The germline CDR1 and CDR2 sequences are GTSNPN and SVGIG (reference sequence). This CDR3 is built from 12 residues. V was clipped by 1 base and J by 8 bases, with 11 bases between them. Written as DNA, the CDR3 is TGTGCCTGGAGTGACCAAGAGGGAGGCTACACCTTC. Protein sequence: CAWSDQEGGYTF.

The chain uses TRBV7-9 and TRBJ2-5; a possible D gene is TRBD1 (6 bases). Germline V gives CDR1 SEHNR, CDR2 FQNEAQ (reference sequence). The germline V and J ends were trimmed by 4 bases and 7 bases, with 19 bases remaining between them. The CDR3 totals 15 residues. CDR3 amino acids: CASSSWTESLGTQYF. The CDR3 DNA sequence: TGTGCCAGCAGCTCTTGGACAGAAAGTTTGGGGACCCAGTACTTC.

The J gene is TRBJ2-1, the V gene TRBV7-6, with D possibly matching TRBD1 (5 bases). The V end was cut by 4 bases, the J end by 2 bases, with 12 bases between. The CDR3 has 15 residues. Germline loops: CDR1 SGHVS, CDR2 FNYEAQ. DNA for the CDR3: TGTGCCAGCAGCTCACTCCCAGGGACCTACAATGAGCAGTTCTTC. This codes for CASSSLPGTYNEQFF.